This paragraph reports one T cell receptor (beta chain). The target antigen is unknown. The data originate from a study of cytomegalovirus exposure and HLA in healthy donors. Study context: The same platform was used for the roughly 120 validation repertoires and the roughly 700 first-cohort repertoires, a later analysis reported.

With 1 base removed from V and 6 bases from J, the gap between germline ends came to 15 bases. Looked up from germline, CDR1 is MDHEN and CDR2 is SYDVKM. The CDR3 extends over 16 amino acids. The method was immunoSEQ multiplex PCR; TCRdb's version includes in-frame clones alone and lacks a portion of them. The sample lists 35,000 to 50,000 clones; more than 85% were seen once. Study observations and caveats: Reports showed the classifier diagnosing cytomegalovirus status with high specificity and sensitivity. Generally TCR sequences proved uncommon, though certain public TCRs appeared in numerous donors.

The sample comprised PBMCs. The TCR was taken from a man between 18 and 35 years old in good health and CMV-seronegative. V usage is TRBV28 and J usage is TRBJ2-2, with a weak D call TRBD2 (7 bases). For the CDR3, the DNA is TGTGCCAGCAGTTTATCTCCCGGGGGGCACGCCGGGGAGCTGTTTTTT. As protein: CASSLSPGGHAGELFF. Looking up the rest from reference TRBV28 and TRBJ2-2 gives the full variable domain: DVKVTQSSRYLVKRTGEKVFLECVQDMDHENMFWYRQDPGLGLRLIYFSYDVKMKEKGDIPEGYSVSREKKERFSLILESASTNQTSMYLCASSLSPGGHAGELFFGEGSRLTVL.